A selection of T cell receptor beta chains follows, all from one sample in a study of blood T cell repertoires in COVID-19. The assay was immunoSEQ multiplex PCR, and TCRdb's table has in-frame clones only and misses some. The table has some 240,000 clones, roughly 80% seen once; the top ten hold around 3.7%. Input material: PBMCs or T cells enriched from blood (not recorded which). The source is a man aged 50-60 years who had recovered from COVID-19. Both conserved end residues are part of each CDR3. D genes are given only for firm matches. Only some rows state a clone size, as once, few, many or a class for expanded clones.

j_gene,d_gene,v_gene,abundance,CDR3nt,CDR3aa
TRBJ2-2,.,TRBV7-3,.,TGTGCCAGCAGCTTCCCCGGTCTAGGAGCAGGGGTGAACACCGGGGAGCTGTTTTTT,CASSFPGLGAGVNTGELFF
TRBJ2-1,.,TRBV7-2,.,TGTGCCAGCAGCTTTGTAGCTAGGCGGTCGAGCTCCTACAATGAGCAGTTCTTC,CASSFVARRSSSYNEQFF
TRBJ1-2,TRBD1,TRBV5-4,.,TGTGCCAGCAGCCTGGGACAGGGAATGACTAACTATGGCTACACCTTC,CASSLGQGMTNYGYTF
TRBJ1-1,.,TRBV28,.,TGTGCCAGCAGTCAACAGGGAAACACTGAAGCTTTCTTT,CASSQQGNTEAFF
TRBJ1-1,.,TRBV9,.,TGTGCCAGCAGCGTATTCGACAGAATGAACACTGAAGCTTTCTTT,CASSVFDRMNTEAFF
TRBJ1-2,TRBD1,TRBV27,.,TGTGCCAGCAGTTTGACAGGGGGGACTAGGTATGGCTACACCTTC,CASSLTGGTRYGYTF
TRBJ2-5,TRBD2,TRBV29-1,.,TGCAGCGTCAAGGGGTGGACTAGCGGGAGTGTCCAAGAGACCCAGTACTTC,CSVKGWTSGSVQETQYF
TRBJ2-1,TRBD2,TRBV19,once,TGTGCCAGTAGAAGACTAGCGGTCTCCTACAATGAGCAGTTCTTC,CASRRLAVSYNEQFF
TRBJ2-3,.,TRBV23-1,.,TGCGCCCCCACCTGTACACCCACAGATACGCAGTATTTT,CAPTCTPTDTQYF
TRBJ1-6,TRBD1,TRBV28,.,TGTGCCAGCAGTTTTGGGACAGAACTATATTCACCCCTCCACTTT,CASSFGTELYSPLHF
TRBJ2-5,TRBD1,TRBV28,.,TGTGCCAGCAAAGGACAGGGGGTTGGTTTGGTTGAGACCCAGTACTTC,CASKGQGVGLVETQYF
TRBJ1-2,.,TRBV4-3,.,TGCGCCAGCAGCCAGAAAGCCGAGACAGGAATCAAAAACTATGGCTACACCTTC,CASSQKAETGIKNYGYTF
TRBJ2-5,TRBD2,TRBV5-1,.,TGCGCCAGCAGCGGGAGGGCGGGCCAAGAGACCCAGTACTTC,CASSGRAGQETQYF
TRBJ1-6,.,TRBV5-4,.,TGTGCCAGCAGCTCAAAACAGGAAGGGAATTCACCCCTCCACTTT,CASSSKQEGNSPLHF
TRBJ1-1,.,TRBV28,once,TGTGCCAGCAGTCCGCCCGGGACTGAAGCTTTCTTT,CASSPPGTEAFF
TRBJ2-2,TRBD1,TRBV2,few,TGTGCCAGCAGTGAGACAGGGTTCTTCGGGGAGCTGTTTTTT,CASSETGFFGELFF
TRBJ1-2,.,TRBV4-1,.,TGCGCCAGCAGCCAAGATTTAACCACAGTTTTTACGTCCTATGGCTACACCTTC,CASSQDLTTVFTSYGYTF
TRBJ2-1,TRBD1,TRBV9,.,TGTGCCAGCAGCGCGGGACAGGGCGACTACAATGAGCAGTTCTTC,CASSAGQGDYNEQFF
TRBJ2-2,.,TRBV10-3,.,TGTGCCATCAGTGAGGCCCAGGGGCGGAACACCGGGGAGCTGTTTTTT,CAISEAQGRNTGELFF
TRBJ2-1,.,TRBV6-2/TRBV6-3,.,TGTGCCAGCAGTTATCACCAGGGCAGTGAGCAGTTCTTC,CASSYHQGSEQFF
TRBJ1-6,.,TRBV27,.,TGTGCCAGCAGTTTATCACCACGTACGCAGGGATATAATTCACCCCTCCACTTT,CASSLSPRTQGYNSPLHF
TRBJ1-5,.,TRBV5-4,once,TGTGCCAGCAGCTTAGAAGGGGACAATCAGCCCCAGCATTTT,CASSLEGDNQPQHF
TRBJ2-7,.,TRBV27,once,TGTGCCAGCAGTTTACAGGGGAGTAAGTCCTACGAGCAGTACTTC,CASSLQGSKSYEQYF
TRBJ1-1,TRBD1,TRBV28,.,TGTGCCAGCAGCACCCCTGCCGGGACAGGGGCTTTCTTT,CASSTPAGTGAFF
TRBJ2-5,.,TRBV29-1,.,TGCAGCGTTCAACTACCTTATACTCAAGCCAAAGAGACCCAGTACTTC,CSVQLPYTQAKETQYF
TRBJ1-5,.,TRBV4-1,.,TGCGCCAGCAGCCAAGATTTCCCTGGGGGGAAGAGCAATCAGCCCCAGCATTTT,CASSQDFPGGKSNQPQHF
TRBJ1-5,TRBD1,TRBV2,.,TGTGCCAGCGTAGGACGGACAGGTGGGGGGCAGCCCCAGCATTTT,CASVGRTGGGQPQHF
TRBJ2-7,.,TRBV6-4,.,TGTGCCAGCAGGCGGACAGAACCCCTCTACGAGCAGTACTTC,CASRRTEPLYEQYF
TRBJ2-2,TRBD1,TRBV28,.,TGTGCCAGCGCAAGCGACAGGGTGGCTGGGGAGCTGTTTTTT,CASASDRVAGELFF
TRBJ2-3,.,TRBV21-1,.,TGTGCCACTGGTCGGGTGGGTAGGCGGGCTGCTATAGATACGCAGTATTTT,CATGRVGRRAAIDTQYF
TRBJ1-1,.,TRBV5-8,.,TGTGCCAGCAGCTTGGGGAGTTGGCCTCCTGAAGCTTTCTTT,CASSLGSWPPEAFF
TRBJ2-1,.,TRBV4-2,.,TGTGCCAGCAGCCCCTTCTCGGGCCTAGCATCCTACAATGAGCAGTTCTTC,CASSPFSGLASYNEQFF
TRBJ1-2,.,TRBV30,.,TGTGCCTGGAGTCCGACAGTTAACTATGGCTACACCTTC,CAWSPTVNYGYTF
TRBJ2-7,TRBD1,TRBV28,.,TGTGCCAGCAGGGGGGGAGGGACAGGGTCCCACGAGCAGTACTTC,CASRGGGTGSHEQYF
TRBJ2-5,.,TRBV10-2,.,TGCGCCAGCAGGGCCTCCCAAGAGACCCAGTACTTC,CASRASQETQYF
TRBJ1-5,.,TRBV29-1,.,TGCAGCGTTGAAACGGACAGAGGCGGTCAGCCCCAGCATTTT,CSVETDRGGQPQHF
TRBJ2-7,.,TRBV19,.,TGTGCCAGTAGTGCCACAGGTACCTACGAGCAGTACTTC,CASSATGTYEQYF
TRBJ2-7,TRBD1,TRBV2,.,TGTGCCAGCAGGAACCGCGAGACAGGGTACGAGCAGTACTTC,CASRNRETGYEQYF
TRBJ2-1,.,TRBV6-5,once,TGTGCCAGCAGACGCGGACAGAGCTCCTACAATGAGCAGTTCTTC,CASRRGQSSYNEQFF
TRBJ1-4,TRBD1,TRBV4-2,.,TGTGCCAGCAGCCAAGGGACGAAACAGGGGAGTCCGAATGAAAAACTGTTTTTT,CASSQGTKQGSPNEKLFF
TRBJ2-2,.,TRBV25-1,.,TGTGCCAGCAGTGAAAAGGCGGGCACCGGGGAGCTGTTTTTT,CASSEKAGTGELFF
TRBJ2-5,TRBD1,TRBV5-1,.,TGCGCCAGCGCAAAGTCGGGACAGGGTGGGGAGACCCAGTACTTC,CASAKSGQGGETQYF
TRBJ2-7,.,TRBV7-2,.,TGTGCCAGCAGCTTAGCCGTCAGTCTCTCCTACGAGCAGTACTTC,CASSLAVSLSYEQYF
TRBJ1-2,.,TRBV27,once,TGTGCCAGCAGTTTACGACCAACAGGGATTAAGAACTATGGCTACACCTTC,CASSLRPTGIKNYGYTF
TRBJ2-3,.,TRBV5-1,.,TGCGCCAGCAGCTTGGTGTCAGGGGTATCCACAGATACGCAGTATTTT,CASSLVSGVSTDTQYF
TRBJ2-7,TRBD2,TRBV27,.,TGTGCCAGCAGCCTCTCGGGGGGAGCGAGCTACGAGCAGTACTTC,CASSLSGGASYEQYF
TRBJ2-3,TRBD2,TRBV24-1,.,TGTGCCACCAGTGATAAAGCGGGAGGGCCGAATACGCAGTATTTT,CATSDKAGGPNTQYF
TRBJ1-6,.,TRBV6-1,.,TGTGCCAGCAGTGGGACAGACCCCAGGGGAAATTCACCCCTCCACTTT,CASSGTDPRGNSPLHF
TRBJ1-1,.,TRBV9,.,TGTGCCAGCAGCGTAGCGGCGGTAACTGAAGCTTTCTTT,CASSVAAVTEAFF
TRBJ1-1,.,TRBV5-4,.,TGTGCCAGCAGCACCCGGGAGCCAGGGACTGAAGCTTTCTTT,CASSTREPGTEAFF
TRBJ2-2,.,TRBV30,.,TGTGCCTGGAATCGGGGGGCACAACACACCGGGGAGCTGTTTTTT,CAWNRGAQHTGELFF
TRBJ1-1,TRBD1,TRBV29-1,.,TGCAGCGTTGAAAGGGGACAGAGTACTGAAGCTTTCTTT,CSVERGQSTEAFF
TRBJ1-5,.,TRBV6-2/TRBV6-3,.,TGTGCCAGCAGTACAACAGGGAGCAATCAGCCCCAGCATTTT,CASSTTGSNQPQHF
TRBJ2-3,.,TRBV5-6,.,TGTGCCAGCCGCGAAAGGCATCGGGTTGATACGCAGTATTTT,CASRERHRVDTQYF
TRBJ1-1,.,TRBV9,.,TGTGCCAGCAGCGTAAGCGGGTCCACTGAAGCTTTCTTT,CASSVSGSTEAFF